Below are 8 T cell receptor beta chains sequenced from a single sample in a study of identical twins. TCRdb processed the 5' RACE reads anew with MiXCR; each CDR3 protein has one entry. The profile shows 1.5 million to 2 million distinct CDR3 sequences, around a third of them singletons. The sequenced sample was cord blood. These receptors came from a newborn girl in good health.

A few counts support this clonotype. The CDR3 here is CSAFGQSGNTIYF. DNA for the CDR3: TGCAGTGCATTCGGACAGAGTGGAAACACCATATATTTT. The chain combines TRBV20-1 with TRBJ1-3; possible D gene TRBD1, 6 bases. This CDR3 contains 13 residues. Trimming took 6 bases from V and 3 from J, leaving 12 bases between them. Germline values: CDR1 DFQATT, CDR2 SNEGSKA (reference sequence).

This clonotype occurred a few times. V gene TRBV7-2 combines with J gene TRBJ1-4, with D uncertain. V was pared by 3 bases and J by 4 bases, with 12 bases between. The germline V gene has CDR1 SGHTA and CDR2 FQGNSA. CDR3 length: 15 residues. Here the CDR3 DNA reads TGTGCCAGCAGCTTGGGCTCGGACCTTAATGAAAAACTGTTTTTT. Translating it yields CASSLGSDLNEKLFF.

V gene TRBV30 combines with J gene TRBJ1-2, with TRBD1 as a possible D gene (6 bases). The V end was cut by 2 bases, the J end by 8 bases, with 12 bases between. Germline CDR1 GTSNPN, CDR2 SVGIG (reference sequence). The CDR3 runs 12 residues. In nucleotides, the CDR3 is TGTGCCTGGAGTCCCCAGGGGCGGGGCTACACCTTC. It encodes CAWSPQGRGYTF.

Comment on this clonotype: This sequence may be a read error, since a much larger clone differs from it by one base. The chain uses TRBV12-3 or TRBV12-4 and TRBJ2-7; the D gene is possibly TRBD2 (6 bases). V dropped 6 bases and J dropped 7 bases, with 16 bases sitting between them. The CDR3 spans 13 residues. Here the CDR3 DNA reads TGTGCCAGCAGGACTAGGATCTACAATGAGCAGTACTTC. Residues: CASRTRIYNEQYF.

The chain joins TRBV20-1 to TRBJ1-2, with D uncertain. This CDR3 is 13 amino acids long. Trimming took 3 bases from V and 0 from J, leaving 8 bases between them. Germline V gives CDR1 DFQATT, CDR2 SNEGSKA (reference sequence). This CDR3 reads CSARVITNYGYTF. As DNA, the CDR3 is TGCAGTGCTAGGGTGATTACTAACTATGGCTACACCTTC.

This clonotype was counted only a few times. This chain joins TRBV13 and TRBJ2-7; 11 bases line up with TRBD2. The CDR3 runs to 14 residues. J was trimmed by 4 bases and V by 5 bases; bases with no gene match: 4. CDR1 and CDR2 from the germline V gene are PRHDT and FYEKMQ (reference sequence). The CDR3 DNA is TGTGCCAGCAGCACTAGCGGGAGCGGGTACGAGCAGTACTTC. Its translation: CASSTSGSGYEQYF. Looking up the rest from reference TRBV13 and TRBJ2-7 gives the full variable domain: AAGVIQSPRHLIKEKRETATLKCYPIPRHDTVYWYQQGPGQDPQFLISFYEKMQSDKGSIPDRFSAQQFSDYHSELNMSSLELGDSALYFCASSTSGSGYEQYFGPGTRLTVT.

Concerning this clonotype: This CDR3 fails to terminate in the conserved phenylalanine or tryptophan, so it likely reflects a read error. The gene calls are TRBV2 and TRBJ1-2; tentatively, D is TRBD1 (5 bases). Trimming stripped 4 bases from V and 4 bases from J, with 13 bases between. CDR1 is SNHLY, CDR2 FYNNEI, per germline. The CDR3 has 14 residues. CDR3 sequence reads: CASSGGGQTYGYTV. The CDR3 coding sequence is TGTGCCAGCAGTGGGGGAGGACAAACCTATGGCTACACCGTC.

The gene calls are TRBV14 and TRBJ1-1; D not resolved. Germline V CDR1 and CDR2: SGHDN, FVKESK. The germline V and J ends were trimmed by 9 bases and 0 bases, with 11 bases remaining between them. This CDR3 has 13 amino acids. The CDR3 nucleotides are TGTGCCAGTCGGTGGGGAATGAACACTGAAGCTTTCTTT. It specifies CASRWGMNTEAFF.